This is a list of T cell receptor beta chains from one sample in a study of T cell responses to AZD1222 COVID-19 vaccine. TCRdb's copy holds only in-frame clones and misses some; the assay was immunoSEQ multiplex PCR. The table shows roughly 150,000 clones, with approximately 90% occurring only once. The sequences come from peripheral blood, collected on day 0 of AZD1222 vaccination. These TCRs come from an adult in good health. The CDR3 runs from the conserved cysteine through the conserved F or W. Each record gives: clone size, D gene, V gene, J gene, CDR3 DNA, CDR3 protein. D genes are given only for firm matches. Clone size is stated in some rows and not others, as once, few, many or a class when expanded.

clone size: .; D gene: .; V gene: TRBV5-1; J gene: TRBJ2-2; CDR3 DNA: TGCGCCAGCAGCTTGGGACTGTATTCAGGCGGGGAGCTGTTTTTT; CDR3 protein: CASSLGLYSGGELFF
clone size: .; D gene: TRBD1; V gene: TRBV19; J gene: TRBJ1-1; CDR3 DNA: TGTGCCAGTAGGGGGACAGGGTGGCCTGAAGCTTTCTTT; CDR3 protein: CASRGTGWPEAFF
clone size: .; D gene: TRBD1; V gene: TRBV10-3; J gene: TRBJ1-1; CDR3 DNA: TGTGCCATCAGCCCAGGGGGCGCCTTCACTGAAGCTTTCTTT; CDR3 protein: CAISPGGAFTEAFF
clone size: .; D gene: TRBD2; V gene: TRBV19; J gene: TRBJ2-7; CDR3 DNA: TGTGCCAGTAGTTCCCGGACTAGCGGGAGGACTTTTTCCTACGAGCAGTACTTC; CDR3 protein: CASSSRTSGRTFSYEQYF
clone size: once; D gene: .; V gene: TRBV3-1/TRBV3-2; J gene: TRBJ1-4; CDR3 DNA: TGTGCCAGCAGCCAAGATCGGGCCCCAGCAACTAATGAAAAACTGTTTTTT; CDR3 protein: CASSQDRAPATNEKLFF
clone size: .; D gene: TRBD1; V gene: TRBV27; J gene: TRBJ1-4; CDR3 DNA: TGTGCCAGCAGTGCCGGGACAGGGGACGAAAAACTGTTTTTT; CDR3 protein: CASSAGTGDEKLFF
clone size: .; D gene: TRBD2; V gene: TRBV5-4; J gene: TRBJ2-7; CDR3 DNA: TGTGCCAGCAGCCCGGGACTAGCGCTATACGAGCAGTACTTC; CDR3 protein: CASSPGLALYEQYF
clone size: .; D gene: .; V gene: TRBV7-9; J gene: TRBJ2-7; CDR3 DNA: TGTGCCAGCAGCTTAGGGCCAGGTGGCGAGCAGTACTTC; CDR3 protein: CASSLGPGGEQYF
clone size: .; D gene: TRBD1; V gene: TRBV5-4; J gene: TRBJ1-1; CDR3 DNA: TGTGCCAGCAGCCCCCAGACAGGGGCGAACACTGAAGCTTTCTTT; CDR3 protein: CASSPQTGANTEAFF
clone size: .; D gene: .; V gene: TRBV19; J gene: TRBJ2-7; CDR3 DNA: TGTGCCAGTAGTATACGCACCGGGACACACTACGAGCAGTACTTC; CDR3 protein: CASSIRTGTHYEQYF
clone size: .; D gene: .; V gene: TRBV7-9; J gene: TRBJ1-1; CDR3 DNA: TGTGCCAGCAGCTTAGAGCCAGGGCCTCCGAACACTGAAGCTTTCTTT; CDR3 protein: CASSLEPGPPNTEAFF
clone size: .; D gene: TRBD2; V gene: TRBV5-1; J gene: TRBJ2-1; CDR3 DNA: TGCGCCAGCAGTGCAGGACTAGCGGGCAACAATGAGCAGTTCTTC; CDR3 protein: CASSAGLAGNNEQFF
clone size: .; D gene: .; V gene: TRBV28; J gene: TRBJ1-4; CDR3 DNA: TGTGCCAGCAGTTTAATCTCTGAGTCAGGAAAACTGTTTTTT; CDR3 protein: CASSLISESGKLFF
clone size: .; D gene: TRBD2; V gene: TRBV28; J gene: TRBJ2-3; CDR3 DNA: TGTGCCAGCGCAACTAGCGGGGCAGGGAGAGATACGCAGTATTTT; CDR3 protein: CASATSGAGRDTQYF
clone size: few; D gene: .; V gene: TRBV5-4; J gene: TRBJ2-3; CDR3 DNA: TGTGCCAGCAGCTTGGGGGGTATCACGGATACGCAGTATTTT; CDR3 protein: CASSLGGITDTQYF
clone size: .; D gene: .; V gene: TRBV7-2; J gene: TRBJ1-1; CDR3 DNA: TGTGCCAGCAGCCCCTCGTGGCCGAACACTGAAGCTTTCTTT; CDR3 protein: CASSPSWPNTEAFF
clone size: .; D gene: .; V gene: TRBV5-8; J gene: TRBJ2-6; CDR3 DNA: TGTGCCAGCAGCTTGGGGGACGGAGGTGGCTCTGGGGCCAACGTCCTGACTTTC; CDR3 protein: CASSLGDGGGSGANVLTF
clone size: .; D gene: TRBD1; V gene: TRBV2; J gene: TRBJ1-2; CDR3 DNA: TGTGCCAGCACCGGGACAGGGTCTAACTATGGCTACACCTTC; CDR3 protein: CASTGTGSNYGYTF
clone size: .; D gene: .; V gene: TRBV20-1; J gene: TRBJ2-5; CDR3 DNA: TGCAGTGCTTCAAACCAAGAGACCCAGTACTTC; CDR3 protein: CSASNQETQYF
clone size: .; D gene: .; V gene: TRBV2; J gene: TRBJ1-5; CDR3 DNA: TGTGCCAGCAGGTTGCTAGGGCCCCAGCATTTT; CDR3 protein: CASRLLGPQHF
clone size: .; D gene: .; V gene: TRBV11-2; J gene: TRBJ2-2; CDR3 DNA: TGTGCCAGCAGCTTAGGTCAGACGGAAGCCGGGGAGCTGTTTTTT; CDR3 protein: CASSLGQTEAGELFF
clone size: .; D gene: .; V gene: TRBV30; J gene: TRBJ1-2; CDR3 DNA: TGTGCCTGGAGCCCGGACAGCTATGGCTACACCTTC; CDR3 protein: CAWSPDSYGYTF
clone size: .; D gene: TRBD1; V gene: TRBV29-1; J gene: TRBJ1-2; CDR3 DNA: TGCAGCGTTGGGGACAGAAGTTTGAGTGGCTACACCTTC; CDR3 protein: CSVGDRSLSGYTF
clone size: .; D gene: .; V gene: TRBV11-1; J gene: TRBJ2-3; CDR3 DNA: TGTGCCAGCAGCTATAGGCGGGCAGGCCGCACAGATACGCAGTATTTT; CDR3 protein: CASSYRRAGRTDTQYF
clone size: .; D gene: .; V gene: TRBV11-3; J gene: TRBJ1-1; CDR3 DNA: TGTGCCAGCAGCTTACGAGCGGGGACGGCCGCTTTCTTT; CDR3 protein: CASSLRAGTAAFF
clone size: .; D gene: TRBD1; V gene: TRBV4-1; J gene: TRBJ1-3; CDR3 DNA: TGCGCCAGCAGCCCCTCGACAGGGACGTTGATTGGAAACACCATATATTTT; CDR3 protein: CASSPSTGTLIGNTIYF
clone size: .; D gene: TRBD1; V gene: TRBV6-1; J gene: TRBJ2-7; CDR3 DNA: TGTGCCAGCAGTGAGGGGACAGGGGTGGGGGAGCAGTACTTC; CDR3 protein: CASSEGTGVGEQYF